This TCR beta chain was sequenced in a study of shared T cell receptors in the human thymus. TCRdb keeps only in-frame clones here, not all; method: immunoSEQ multiplex PCR. Of 550,000 to 800,000 clones listed, 80% to 90% are singletons. The sample also formed part of further work on human thymus T cells. From that second work: It was from resections taken during corrective heart surgery that the thymus tissue came. Thymic and blood repertoires showed apparently biased V and J gene usage. Related research examined unrelated individuals and reported that their thymic repertoires overlapped highly.

This receptor was obtained from a girl less than two years old with a congenital heart defect. Sequencing was carried out using thymocytes.

CDR3 region: CASSLAQGQVRSPLHF. The CDR3 nucleotides are TGTGCCAGCAGCTTAGCCCAAGGACAGGTGCGATCACCCCTCCACTTT. V gene TRBV7-9 combines with J gene TRBJ1-6; 7 bases map to TRBD1. The CDR3 sequence is 16 residues long. V trimming: 0 bases; J trimming: 10 bases; junction bases outside the gene matches: 9. Germline V CDR1 and CDR2: SEHNR, FQNEAQ (reference sequence).